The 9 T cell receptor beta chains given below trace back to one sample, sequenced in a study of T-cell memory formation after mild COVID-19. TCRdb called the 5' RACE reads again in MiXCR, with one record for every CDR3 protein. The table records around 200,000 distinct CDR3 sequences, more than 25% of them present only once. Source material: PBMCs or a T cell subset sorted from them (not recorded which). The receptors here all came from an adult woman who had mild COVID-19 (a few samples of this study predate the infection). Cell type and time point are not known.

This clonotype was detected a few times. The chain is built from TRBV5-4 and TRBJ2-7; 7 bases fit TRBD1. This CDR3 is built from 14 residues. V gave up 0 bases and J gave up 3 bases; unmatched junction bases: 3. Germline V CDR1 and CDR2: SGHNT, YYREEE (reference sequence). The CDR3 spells CASSLGDSLYEQYF. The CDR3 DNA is TGTGCCAGCAGCTTGGGGGACAGCCTCTACGAGCAGTACTTC.

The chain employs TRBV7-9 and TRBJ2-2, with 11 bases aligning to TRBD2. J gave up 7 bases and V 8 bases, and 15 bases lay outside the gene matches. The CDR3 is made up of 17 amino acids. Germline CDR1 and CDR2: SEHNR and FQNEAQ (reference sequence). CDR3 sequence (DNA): TGTGCCAGCCGGGGACTAGCGGTCCCCCTAGCCGGCGGGGAGCTGTTTTTT. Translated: CASRGLAVPLAGGELFF.

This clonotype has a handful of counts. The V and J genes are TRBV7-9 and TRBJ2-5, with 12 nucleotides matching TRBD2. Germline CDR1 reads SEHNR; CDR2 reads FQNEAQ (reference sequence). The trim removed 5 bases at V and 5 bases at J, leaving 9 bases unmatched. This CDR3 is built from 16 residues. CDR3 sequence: CASSGRRLAGVETQYF. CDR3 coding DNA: TGTGCCAGCAGCGGCCGGCGACTAGCGGGGGTGGAGACCCAGTACTTC.

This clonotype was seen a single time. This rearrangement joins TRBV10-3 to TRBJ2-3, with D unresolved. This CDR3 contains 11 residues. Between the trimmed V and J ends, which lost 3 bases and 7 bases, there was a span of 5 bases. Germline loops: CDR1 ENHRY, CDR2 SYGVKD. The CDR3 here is CAISDKNTQYF. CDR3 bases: TGTGCCATCAGTGACAAAAATACGCAGTATTTT.

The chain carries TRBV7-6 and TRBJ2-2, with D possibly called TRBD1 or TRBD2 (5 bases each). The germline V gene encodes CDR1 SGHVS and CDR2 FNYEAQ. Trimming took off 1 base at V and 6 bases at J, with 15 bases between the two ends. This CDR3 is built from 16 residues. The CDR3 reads CASSLGGGGSPGELFF. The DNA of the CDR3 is TGTGCCAGCAGCTTAGGGGGCGGCGGGTCCCCCGGGGAGCTGTTTTTT. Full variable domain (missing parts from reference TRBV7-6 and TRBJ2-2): GAGVSQSPRYKVTKRGQDVALRCDPISGHVSLYWYRQALGQGPEFLTYFNYEAQQDKSGLPNDRFSAERPEGSISTLTIQRTEQRDSAMYRCASSLGGGGSPGELFFGEGSRLTVL.

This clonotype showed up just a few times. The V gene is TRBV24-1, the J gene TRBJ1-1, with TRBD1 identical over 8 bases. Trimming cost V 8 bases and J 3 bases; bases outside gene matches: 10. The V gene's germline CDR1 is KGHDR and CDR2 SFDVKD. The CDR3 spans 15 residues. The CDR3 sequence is CATIDPGQGDTEAFF. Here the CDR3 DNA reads TGTGCCACCATTGACCCCGGACAGGGCGACACTGAAGCTTTCTTT.

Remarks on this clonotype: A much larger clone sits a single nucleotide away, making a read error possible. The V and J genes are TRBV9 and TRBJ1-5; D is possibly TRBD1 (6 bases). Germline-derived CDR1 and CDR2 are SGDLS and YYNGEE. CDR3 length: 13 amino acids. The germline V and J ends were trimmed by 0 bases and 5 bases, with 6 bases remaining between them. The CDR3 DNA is TGTGCCAGCAGCGTAGCAGGGGATCAGCCCCAGCATTTT. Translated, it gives CASSVAGDQPQHF.

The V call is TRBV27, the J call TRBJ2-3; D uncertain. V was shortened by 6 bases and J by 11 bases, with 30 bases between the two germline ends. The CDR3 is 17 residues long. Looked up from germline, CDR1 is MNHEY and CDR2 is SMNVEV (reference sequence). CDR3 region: CASSPVSELTIPVRQYF. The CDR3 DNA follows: TGTGCCAGCAGCCCCGTCAGTGAGCTAACCATCCCTGTACGGCAGTATTTT.

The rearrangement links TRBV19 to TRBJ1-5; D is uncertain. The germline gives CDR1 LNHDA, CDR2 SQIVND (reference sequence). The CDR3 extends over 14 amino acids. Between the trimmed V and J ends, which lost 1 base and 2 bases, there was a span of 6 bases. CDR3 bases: TGTGCCAGTAGTATAGGAGTTGGCAATCAGCCCCAGCATTTT. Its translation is CASSIGVGNQPQHF.